Following are 27 T cell receptor beta chains from one sample sequenced in a study of naive and memory T cell subsets. Two oligonucleotides, mixed equimolar, formed the beta constant-region primer covering TRBC1 and TRBC2. TCRdb fed the UMI-ligation and nested PCR reads into MiXCR, producing one record per CDR3 protein. The sample has roughly 91,000 distinct CDR3 sequences, around 14% seen once. The source material was central memory CD4+ T cells from blood. These receptors were taken from a human donor in good health.

The chain links TRBV18 to TRBJ2-1; 12 nucleotides match TRBD1. J lost 1 base, V lost 2 bases, and 9 bases had no gene match. The CDR3 consists of 19 residues. Looked up from germline, CDR1 is KGHSH and CDR2 is LQKENI. The CDR3 loop reads CASSPVGTGGYRSYNEQFF. The CDR3 nucleotides are TGTGCCAGCTCACCAGTTGGGACAGGGGGCTATAGGTCCTACAATGAGCAGTTCTTC. The variable domain in full, with the rest retrieved from reference TRBV18 and TRBJ2-1, is NAGVMQNPRHLVRRRGQEARLRCSPMKGHSHVYWYRQLPEEGLKFMVYLQKENIIDESGMPKERFSAEFPKEGPSILRIQQVVRGDSAAYFCASSPVGTGGYRSYNEQFFGPGTRLTVL.

This chain links TRBV2 with TRBJ2-5; TRBD1 or TRBD2 may be the D gene (5 bases each). CDR3 length equals 13 residues. Looked up from germline, CDR1 is SNHLY and CDR2 is FYNNEI. V lost 8 bases, J lost 3 bases, and 13 bases lay in between. CDR3 in DNA: TGTGCCAGCGGAAGGGACGGAGAAGAGACCCAGTACTTC. This gives the protein CASGRDGEETQYF.

This clonotype was detected only a few times. The chain joins TRBV4-1 to TRBJ2-7, with D perhaps assigned TRBD1 or TRBD2 (5 bases each). Trimming removed 9 bases from V and 5 bases from J, with 14 bases in between. The V gene's germline CDR1 is MGHRA and CDR2 YSYEKL. The CDR3 totals 12 residues. CDR3 amino acids: CASRGGGDEQYF. For the CDR3, the DNA is TGCGCCAGTCGTGGGGGTGGCGACGAGCAGTACTTC.

This clonotype has ten or more counts. The rearrangement uses TRBV12-3 or TRBV12-4 and TRBJ2-5; D is possibly TRBD1 or TRBD2 (5 bases each). Trimming left V 2 bases short and J 4 bases short, with 14 bases between. CDR3 size: 15 residues. The CDR3 sequence is CASSLNQAGRETQYF. CDR3 in DNA: TGTGCCAGCAGTTTAAATCAGGCAGGGAGAGAGACCCAGTACTTC.

This clonotype was detected a few times. V usage is TRBV6-2 or TRBV6-3 and J usage is TRBJ2-6; D gene uncertain. With 4 bases removed from V and 2 bases from J, the gap between germline ends came to 15 bases. CDR1 is MNHEY, CDR2 SVGEGT, per germline. The CDR3 is 17 amino acids. For the CDR3, the DNA is TGTGCCAGCAGTTGGGCTGATGCGTCCCCTGGGGCCAACGTCCTGACTTTC. Its protein product is CASSWADASPGANVLTF.

This clonotype was picked up a small number of times. The chain combines TRBV24-1 with TRBJ2-7; a possible D gene is TRBD1 (6 bases). CDR1 is KGHDR and CDR2 is SFDVKD in the germline V gene. V lost 4 bases and J lost 4, with 10 bases in between. The CDR3 length is 13 residues. The CDR3 nucleotides are TGTGCCACCAGTGACAGGGGACGGTACGAGCAGTACTTC. This encodes CATSDRGRYEQYF.

Ten or more counts support this clonotype. This chain uses TRBV2 with TRBJ2-3; maybe TRBD2 (5 bases). CDR3 length: 13 amino acids. Germline V gene sequence: CDR1 SNHLY, CDR2 FYNNEI. The V end was cut by 5 bases, the J end by 6 bases, with 12 bases between. CDR3 DNA sequence: TGTGCCAGCAGTCGGGATTTGTCGGATACGCAGTATTTT. It encodes CASSRDLSDTQYF.

DNA of the CDR3: TGTGCCAGCAGTACCGGGACAGGGAATGAGCCCCAGCATTTT. This gives the protein CASSTGTGNEPQHF. The chain recombines TRBV28 with TRBJ1-5, with TRBD1 matching over 9 bases. This CDR3 comprises 14 residues. V trimming: 5 bases; J trimming: 8 bases; junction bases outside the gene matches: 7. Germline V gives CDR1 MDHEN, CDR2 SYDVKM.

This clonotype was detected many times. V is TRBV20-1 and J is TRBJ2-5, with TRBD2 matching over 13 bases. The V gene end was trimmed by 6 bases and the J gene end by 9 bases; junction bases not matched to a gene: 13. This CDR3 region has 15 residues. The germline CDR1 and CDR2 sequences are DFQATT and SNEGSKA (reference sequence). The CDR3 DNA reads TGCAGTGCGGCAGGTGGGACTAGCGGGGCGACGCCCCAGTACTTC. Its translation is CSAAGGTSGATPQYF.

This clonotype has ten or more counts. V is TRBV20-1 and J is TRBJ1-3, with a possible D match to TRBD1 (6 bases). The CDR3 runs 15 residues. V was clipped by 1 base and J by 2 bases, with 12 bases between them. The germline V gene encodes CDR1 DFQATT and CDR2 SNEGSKA (reference sequence). CDR3 DNA: TGCAGTGCTAGAGCGGGGGCAGATACTGGAAACACCATATATTTT. Translation gives CSARAGADTGNTIYF.

The sample holds a few counts of this clonotype. V is TRBV4-2 and J is TRBJ2-1; D ambiguous. CDR3 length: 17 amino acids. Deletions cut 0 bases from V and 8 bases from J, with 20 bases between. The germline V gene encodes CDR1 LGHNA and CDR2 YNFKEQ. The chain's CDR3 is CASSQDLGNGGFDEQFF. In DNA form, the CDR3 reads TGTGCCAGCAGCCAAGATTTGGGAAACGGCGGTTTCGATGAGCAGTTCTTC.

This clonotype was detected only once. The chain has TRBV3-1 and TRBJ1-1, with 7 bases fitting TRBD1. The CDR3 is 14 residues long. Looked up from germline, CDR1 is LGHDT and CDR2 is YNNKEL (reference sequence). The ends lost 2 bases at V and 4 bases at J; junction bases unmatched: 4. Written as DNA, the CDR3 is TGTGCCAGCAGCCAAAAGGGGGCGAGCACTGAAGCTTTCTTT. As protein: CASSQKGASTEAFF.

In its sample, this clonotype was seen a few times. This chain links TRBV7-2 with TRBJ2-7; the D gene could be TRBD1 or TRBD2 (5 bases each). CDR1 and CDR2 from the germline V gene are SGHTA and FQGNSA. This CDR3 comprises 14 residues. Trimming removed 6 bases from V and 3 bases from J, with 15 bases in between. CDR3 bases: TGTGCCAGCAGTCCTCAACGGGGCGGCTACGAGCAGTACTTC. Translation gives CASSPQRGGYEQYF.

The chain links TRBV7-6 to TRBJ2-3; D is unresolved. The CDR3 covers 12 residues. Per germline, CDR1 SGHVS and CDR2 FNYEAQ. With 5 bases removed from V and 4 bases from J, the gap between germline ends came to 7 bases. The CDR3 DNA sequence: TGTGCCAGCAGCCCCCTGGCAGATACGCAGTATTTT. Its protein is CASSPLADTQYF.

This rearrangement joins TRBV27 to TRBJ1-5; D not certain. The CDR3 runs 12 residues. CDR1 and CDR2 from the germline V gene are MNHEY and SMNVEV (reference sequence). V was clipped by 7 bases and J by 4 bases, with 8 bases between them. The CDR3 loop reads CASKTGNQPQHF. In DNA form, the CDR3 reads TGTGCCAGCAAGACGGGGAATCAGCCCCAGCATTTT.

A few counts support this clonotype. This rearrangement joins TRBV15 to TRBJ2-7; D is possibly TRBD2 (5 bases). Germline CDR1 is LNHNV and CDR2 is YYDKDF (reference sequence). The CDR3 has 14 amino acids. V shed 3 bases and J shed 7 bases, with 16 bases lying between them. The CDR3 DNA reads as TGTGCCACCAGCAGTTTTACTCTGACGGGGGAGCAGTACTTC. Translating it yields CATSSFTLTGEQYF. Supplemented by reference TRBV15 and TRBJ2-7, the full variable domain reads DAMVIQNPRYQVTQFGKPVTLSCSQTLNHNVMYWYQQKSSQAPKLLFHYYDKDFNNEADTPDNFQSRRPNTSFCFLDIRSPGLGDTAMYLCATSSFTLTGEQYFGPGTRLTVT.

The genes are TRBV27 and TRBJ2-5; TRBD1 matches 8 bases. Germline V gives CDR1 MNHEY, CDR2 SMNVEV (reference sequence). V shed 3 bases and J 1 base; nucleotides not matched to a gene: 4. The CDR3 has 15 amino acids. The chain's CDR3 is CASSLGRGRQETQYF. The DNA of the CDR3 is TGTGCCAGCAGTTTGGGCAGGGGGCGCCAAGAGACCCAGTACTTC.

The chain recombines TRBV7-3 with TRBJ2-1, with D possibly being TRBD2 (6 bases). Germline-derived CDR1 and CDR2 are SGHTA and FQGTGA. The CDR3 contains 16 residues. V lost 1 base and J 0 bases, leaving 10 bases between the germline ends. The CDR3 spells CASSLRAGSSYNEQFF. The CDR3 coding sequence is TGTGCCAGCAGCTTAAGGGCGGGGAGCTCCTACAATGAGCAGTTCTTC.

This clonotype was counted a few times. The chain links TRBV5-4 to TRBJ2-2; tentative D call: TRBD2 (6 bases). V was trimmed by 6 bases and J by 6 bases, leaving 18 bases between them. Germline V lookup: CDR1 SGHNT, CDR2 YYREEE (reference sequence). The CDR3 has 15 amino acids. Written as DNA, the CDR3 is TGTGCCAGCACGCCACGGACGGACTACCCCGGGGAGCTGTTTTTT. Translating it yields CASTPRTDYPGELFF.

A few counts support this clonotype. V usage is TRBV11-3 and J usage is TRBJ2-3; possible D gene TRBD2, 5 bases. The ends were cut back, 5 bases at V and 2 bases at J, with 14 bases in the middle. The germline gives CDR1 SGHNT, CDR2 YENEEA. This CDR3 spans 15 amino acids. In nucleotides, the CDR3 is TGTGCCAGCAGCCAAGGCGACTACGCCACAGATACGCAGTATTTT. Residues: CASSQGDYATDTQYF.

This clonotype was detected only a few times. This chain uses TRBV28 with TRBJ2-7; a weak D match, TRBD2 (5 bases). The V end lost 8 bases, the J end lost 2 bases, and 13 bases lay between the germline ends. This CDR3 contains 13 residues. Germline loops: CDR1 MDHEN, CDR2 SYDVKM. The CDR3 nucleotides read TGTGCCAGCGTCGGCGGGCAGACCTACGAGCAGTACTTC. Protein product: CASVGGQTYEQYF.

This clonotype turned up a few times. The CDR3 coding sequence is TGTGCCAGCAGCAGACAGGGAACCTACGAGCAGTACTTC. This translates into CASSRQGTYEQYF. V is TRBV21-1 and J is TRBJ2-7; the table's D call, TRBD1, was not checked against the DNA. TRBV21-1 is tagged as a pseudogene. The CDR3 has 13 residues.

This clonotype has more than one count but fewer than ten. The CDR3 bases are TGTGCCATCGGGGGACAGGGGGCGATGAGGTCCGAAGCTTTCTTT. This gives the protein CAIGGQGAMRSEAFF. The chain uses TRBV10-3 and TRBJ1-1; 12 nucleotides agree with TRBD1. The germline V gene encodes CDR1 ENHRY and CDR2 SYGVKD. The CDR3 consists of 15 residues. The V gene end was trimmed by 8 bases and the J gene end by 8 bases; junction bases not matched to a gene: 12.

This clonotype occurred many times. V is TRBV28 and J is TRBJ1-2; no reliable D call. There are 12 residues in the CDR3. Germline assignment: CDR1 MDHEN and CDR2 SYDVKM. V lost 8 bases to trimming and J lost 3 bases, with 10 bases between them. CDR3 in amino acids: CASSPFYYGYTF. The DNA of the CDR3 is TGTGCCAGCTCACCCTTTTACTATGGCTACACCTTC.

The chain recombines TRBV4-1 with TRBJ1-2, with a possible D match to TRBD1 (5 bases). The V end was cut by 4 bases, the J end by 4 bases, with 16 bases between. Germline V gene sequence: CDR1 MGHRA, CDR2 YSYEKL. This CDR3 region has 15 residues. The CDR3 DNA is TGCGCCAGCAGCCCCCCGGTGGGACGGAGCTATGGCTACACCTTC. It translates to CASSPPVGRSYGYTF.

V gene TRBV18 combines with J gene TRBJ1-1, with 10 bases aligning to TRBD1. V lost 4 bases and J lost 4; bases outside the gene matches: 9. The length of the CDR3 is 16 residues. CDR1 KGHSH and CDR2 LQKENI come from the germline V gene. CDR3 coding DNA: TGTGCCAGCTCACGATCCGGGACAGGGGTGGCCACTGAAGCTTTCTTT. It is translated as CASSRSGTGVATEAFF.

This clonotype showed up just a few times. The CDR3 is CASSISGTGYSSSGANVLTF. The DNA of the CDR3 is TGTGCCAGTAGTATCTCAGGGACAGGGTATTCGTCATCTGGGGCCAACGTCCTGACTTTC. This chain uses TRBV19 with TRBJ2-6; 9 bases map to TRBD1. CDR3 length equals 20 residues. V shed 3 bases, J shed 1 base, and the junction held 13 bases outside the gene matches. CDR1 and CDR2 from the germline V gene are LNHDA and SQIVND (reference sequence).